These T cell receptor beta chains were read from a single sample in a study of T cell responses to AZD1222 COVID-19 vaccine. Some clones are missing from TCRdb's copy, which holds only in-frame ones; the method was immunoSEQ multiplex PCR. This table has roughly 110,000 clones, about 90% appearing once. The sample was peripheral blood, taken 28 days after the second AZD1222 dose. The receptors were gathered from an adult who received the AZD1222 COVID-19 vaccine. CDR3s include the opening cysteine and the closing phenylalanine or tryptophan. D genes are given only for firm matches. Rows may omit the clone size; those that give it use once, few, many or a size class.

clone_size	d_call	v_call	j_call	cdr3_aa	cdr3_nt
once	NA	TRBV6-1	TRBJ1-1	CASSEAVSLRAEAFF	TGTGCCAGCAGTGAAGCGGTCAGCCTGCGGGCTGAAGCTTTCTTT
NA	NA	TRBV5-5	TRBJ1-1	CANLRDTQENTEAFF	TGTGCAAACTTGCGGGACACCCAGGAGAACACTGAAGCTTTCTTT
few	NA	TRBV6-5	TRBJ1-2	CASSYSSQGPFYGYTF	TGTGCCAGCAGTTACTCGAGTCAGGGACCCTTCTATGGCTACACCTTC
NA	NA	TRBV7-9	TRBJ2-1	CASSPRGAATLSYNEQFF	TGTGCCAGCAGCCCTCGGGGTGCGGCCACTTTATCCTACAATGAGCAGTTCTTC
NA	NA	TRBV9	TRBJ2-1	CASSSSKGGAVYNEQFF	TGTGCCAGCAGCTCATCGAAGGGGGGGGCCGTTTACAATGAGCAGTTCTTC
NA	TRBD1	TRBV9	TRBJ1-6	CASSPISQGGYSPLHF	TGTGCCAGCAGCCCCATATCCCAGGGGGGCTATTCACCCCTCCACTTT
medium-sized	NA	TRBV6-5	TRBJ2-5	CASSYFEQVGWETQYF	TGTGCCAGCAGTTACTTCGAACAGGTTGGCTGGGAGACCCAGTACTTC
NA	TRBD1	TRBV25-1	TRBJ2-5	CASSLQGRTAAQYF	TGTGCCAGCAGTTTACAGGGGCGCACGGCGGCCCAGTACTTC
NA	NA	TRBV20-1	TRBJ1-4	CSASSGSGEKLFF	TGCAGTGCTAGTTCGGGGTCGGGTGAAAAACTGTTTTTT
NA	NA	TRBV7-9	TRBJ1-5	CASSLGPGFNQPQHF	TGTGCCAGCAGCTTGGGTCCAGGGTTCAATCAGCCCCAGCATTTT
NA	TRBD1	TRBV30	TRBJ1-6	CAWSVPRTGGNSPLHF	TGTGCCTGGAGTGTCCCTCGGACAGGGGGAAATTCACCCCTCCACTTT
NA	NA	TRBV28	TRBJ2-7	CATREINEQYF	TGTGCCACAAGGGAGATCAACGAGCAGTACTTC
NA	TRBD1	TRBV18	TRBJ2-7	CASSLGTALTYEQYF	TGTGCCAGCTCTCTAGGGACAGCCTTAACCTACGAGCAGTACTTC
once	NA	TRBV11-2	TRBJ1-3	CASSSSPASGNTIYF	TGTGCCAGCAGCTCCAGCCCCGCCTCTGGAAACACCATATATTTT
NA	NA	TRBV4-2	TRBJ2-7	CASSQIWDFSEDEQYF	TGTGCCAGCAGCCAGATCTGGGACTTTTCGGAGGACGAGCAGTACTTC